This T cell receptor beta chain originates from a study of blood T cell repertoires in COVID-19. Authors' analysis steps: It was from reference gene primer amplification that nucleated cell counts were estimated. Data came from immunoSEQ multiplex PCR; TCRdb stores just in-frame clones and leaves some out. V, J and clone size derive from that table, while D and trimming were established from the DNA sequence. The data hold approximately 330,000 clones, with just under 90% observed a single time. CDR3 length: 15 residues. The V end was cut by 1 base, the J end by 2 bases, with 11 bases between. CDR1 is LNHDA, CDR2 SQIVND, per germline (reference sequence).

Material for sequencing was PBMCs or T cells enriched from blood (not recorded which). V gene TRBV19 combines with J gene TRBJ1-2; TRBD1 might be the D (6 bases). This receptor was obtained from a woman younger than 45 who had recovered from COVID-19. This CDR3 reads CASSIGRQANYGYTF. The DNA for the CDR3 is TGTGCCAGTAGTATAGGTCGACAGGCCAACTATGGCTACACCTTC.